This T cell receptor (beta chain) was documented in a study of cytomegalovirus exposure and HLA in healthy donors (dated by TCRdb to between 2016 and 2019). For the wider study: An earlier analysis of approximately 590 of the donors reported 250 to 300 Gb of sequence data and 117 million unique TCR beta sequences from roughly 180 million T cells. Among the roughly 400 genotyped donors, more than 70% belonged to the genetic ancestry cluster associated with self-reported Caucasian donors. Roughly 5 DR-DQ haplotypes were handled as single units for association and clustering because linkage in the cohort was strong. On average, over 200,000 unique TCR beta nucleotide sequences were sequenced per donor among a few hundred genotyped donors of the cohort, with around 19% of those sequences being non-productive. To predict cytomegalovirus infection status, the study brought together high-throughput TCR immunosequencing, statistical association of individual TCRs with disease status, and machine learning. Donor age, sex, ethnicity and CMV serostatus were collected together with the repertoire data. In addition to the first cohort of about 650 subjects, a separate validation cohort of 120 different subjects was used. An earlier analysis of approximately 630 of the donors applied high-throughput TCR beta sequencing to assess whether each TCR beta V gene segment acted as functional or pseudogenic. An early release that covered about 600 HLA-typed donors contained approximately 300 gigabases of sequencing data and tens of millions of unique TCR sequences. The study aimed to test whether signatures of past pathogen exposure could be identified by cataloging public T cell receptors. All discovery cohort repertoires had been generated on a single sequencing platform. The T cell repertoires of several hundred subjects were profiled by immunosequencing and related to cytomegalovirus serostatus. A later genetic analysis took genome-wide SNP genotypes for about 55% of the 666 donors and used that subset as a discovery cohort. Typing coverage differed by locus: A, B, C, DRB1 and DQB1 were typed in roughly 629-640 donors, DQA1 in about 550, DPA1 in around 580, and DPB1 in roughly 470. Both class I and class II loci were covered by HLA typing, at four-digit resolution. The later analysis used no new phenotypic data to find candidate immune exposures, relying instead on TCR beta sequences and their occurrence across donors. To study patterns of TCR occurrence, a later analysis re-analyzed previously published TCR beta repertoires from just over 650 donors and added high-resolution HLA genotyping.

The library was prepared using the immunoSEQ multiplex PCR assay. The multiplex PCR relied on a mix of 60 forward primers for TCR Vbeta segments and 13 reverse primers for TCR Jbeta segments. The CDR3 region of rearranged TCR beta genes was amplified from genomic DNA by a multiplex PCR assay. On the Illumina HiSeq System, the amplified TCR beta libraries were sequenced as 87-base-pair reads. In the source study's methods: A later analysis tallied approximately 87 million unique TCR beta chains across the 700 or so repertoires, and approximately 12 million of those chains were shared by two or more donors. Raw reads were error-corrected and collapsed into unique sequences with a nearest-neighbor algorithm that merged closely related sequences to remove PCR and sequencing errors. CDR3 sequences were aligned to IMGT reference sequences to assign V, D and J gene segments. Each retained sequence needed at least a six-nucleotide match to both a V gene segment and a J gene segment. Rearrangements were called productive when the CDR3 lacked stop codons and stayed in frame with V and J; all others were non-productive. Following IMGT convention, CDR3 was defined as the stretch from the second conserved V-encoded cysteine to the conserved J-encoded phenylalanine. The earlier analysis of some 580 of the donors excluded any sequence lacking an unambiguous match to a single V gene segment. In an earlier analysis of a few hundred of the donors, V segments were called functional above 56.7% productive rearrangements and were called segregating when the between-donor standard deviation exceeded 5%. To diagnose cytomegalovirus status from the catalog of TCR beta chain sequences, a statistical classification framework was built. A later analysis assigned V and J genes by comparing TCR nucleotide sequences with IMGT/GENE-DB human TR gene sequences. The TCRdist pipeline was used in a later analysis to assign CDR3 sequences and most-parsimonious VDJ recombination scenarios. A later analysis defined each TCR beta chain by its CDR3 amino acid sequence plus V-gene family, and excluded reads lacking a unique V-gene family. As a way to deal with suspected cross-contamination and a sequencing artifact, a later analysis dropped approximately 590 nucleotide sequences that were highly shared and had low generation probability. For each public chain, a later analysis derived a clonal expansion index from normalized ranks of inferred template counts within each repertoire. Generation probabilities in a later analysis came from a VDJ recombination model fitted to out-of-frame rearrangements, and those results were checked against IGoR. Hypergeometric tests were used in a later analysis to score TCR-TCR, TCR-HLA and TCR-CMV co-occurrence, with a repertoire-size bias correction applied to the TCR pairs. To estimate false discovery rates, a later analysis permuted the HLA or CMV assignments 20 times. In a later analysis, co-occurring TCRs were grouped using DBSCAN, and TCRdist sequence similarity was added for clustering within HLA-allele-positive subsets. For co-occurrence clustering, repertoires with fewer than 30,000 or more than 120,000 public chains were excluded, along with about five repertoires with anomalous nucleotide sharing. TCRdb carries this immuneACCESS record with in-frame sequences only. Its versions omit some clonotypes, under half of them owing to an unresolved V gene in the studies checked, with the rest unexplained. That table gives V, J and clone size, and the DNA gave D and trimming. The sample contains fewer than 110,000 clones, 65% to 80% of them found a single time. About 9.4% of the sample comes from the top ten.

Trimming takes 4 bases off V and 4 bases off J; junction bases not matched to a gene: 5. In the germline V gene (reference sequence), CDR1 corresponds to MNHEY and CDR2 to SMNVEV. Counted from cysteine to phenylalanine, this CDR3 has 15 amino acids. The kept DNA is CDR3 alone, 45 bases in frame from the first base. In total, roughly 670 healthy bone marrow donors made up the cohort. Cohort members were all nominally healthy when sampled, although unrecorded immune exposures were likely present. The donor tested CMV seronegative and was one of the 352 seronegative cohort members. A peripheral blood sample was collected from each donor, and TCR beta sequencing was performed on peripheral blood mononuclear cells. The Qiagen DNeasy Blood Extraction Kit was used to extract genomic DNA from the blood cell samples. The research as a whole found: In both the original and validation cohorts, the classifier was reported to diagnose cytomegalovirus status with high specificity and sensitivity. According to a later analysis, parvovirus B19, influenza, CMV and Epstein-Barr virus appeared linked to several top co-occurrence clusters. Specific HLA alleles were associated with 15,000 to 20,000 TCR beta sequences at a false discovery rate of 0.05 in a later analysis. Three of the identified cytomegalovirus-associated TCR beta chains were confirmed in vitro to be specific for cytomegalovirus antigens. A later analysis found that TCR association rates varied across HLA loci, with DRB1 alleles showing the most associated TCRs and HLA-C alleles the fewest. An association between a missense DCLRE1C variant and V-gene and J-gene trimming of TCR beta chains was found in a later genetic analysis and replicated in an independent cohort. Strong co-occurrence of HLA alleles, especially DR and DQ, made assigning TCR associations to individual alleles difficult. Because HLA typing was unavailable for some donors at each locus, only the typed subset was used in association tests. Approximately 18 rarely observed V segments, including chromosome 9 orphons, were excluded from the earlier analysis of about 500 of the donors because counts were too low. The 87-base-pair reads could not distinguish some IMGT-functional V segments, including TRBV6-2 and TRBV6-3, so those segments were excluded. Only TCR beta chains were sequenced in this cohort, and the absence of alpha or paired-chain data limited detectable features. Compared with the approximately 600-donor mean, donors in an Asian-associated ancestry cluster had fewer N-insertions in productive TCRs, according to a later genetic analysis. The study listed 150 to 200 TCR beta chains as associated with cytomegalovirus. A further reported finding was that TCR beta sequences accurately predicted the HLA-A and HLA-B alleles for most subjects in the first cohort. Across donors, most TCR sequences were observed very rarely, whereas some public TCRs were present in many individuals. Sequencing depth was assumed to be roughly uniform across donors in the presence/absence analyses, though that assumption may not hold. In an earlier analysis of a few hundred of the donors, most TCR beta V segments were observed in productive rearrangements about 90% or about 30% of the time, broadly matching IMGT annotations. A later analysis found that HLA-associated TCR beta chains were more clonally expanded and had lower generation probabilities than equally common non-associated chains. Most CMV-associated TCR beta chains appeared to be HLA-restricted in a later analysis, and the HLA associations seemed to be driven largely by CMV exposure. A group of highly shared sequence variants was considered likely to be a technical artifact of the sequencing pipeline. Linkage disequilibrium might explain the correlated functional status among segregating V segments, but an unknown experimental factor could not be excluded. CMV serostatus was the only immune exposure information available for the cohort. The authors suggested that the approach could potentially be extended to other disease states and immunological phenotypes.

Points on this clone: Its target antigen remains unknown. No quality values exist for individual bases; no much larger clone is one base distant.

The chain is made from TRBV27 and TRBJ2-1, with 9 junctional bases fitting TRBD2. The sequenced sample was PBMCs. This TCR came from a man aged 45-65 years in good health and CMV-seronegative. The DNA is as follows: TGTGCCAGCAGTTGGAGCGGGGGGAGGTACAATGAGCAGTTCTTC. Its amino acids are CASSWSGGRYNEQFF.